Shown below are 19 T cell receptor beta chains from a single sample sequenced in a study of T cell responses to AZD1222 COVID-19 vaccine. The data were produced by immunoSEQ multiplex PCR, yet TCRdb's version contains in-frame clones alone and is incomplete. The sample has approximately 94,000 clones; more than 70% are singletons. Here the sequenced sample was peripheral blood, taken on day 0 of MenACWY control vaccination. All receptors come from an adult in good health.

The genes are TRBV7-2 and TRBJ2-1; no clear D. The CDR3 sequence is 15 residues long. The germline gives CDR1 SGHTA, CDR2 FQGNSA. The V end lost 7 bases, the J end lost 2 bases, and 15 bases lay between the germline ends. The CDR3 loop is CASNPNGFAYNEQFF. Written as DNA, the CDR3 is TGTGCCAGCAACCCAAACGGATTCGCCTACAATGAGCAGTTCTTC.

This clone was seen more than once but under ten times. The chain carries TRBV7-2 and TRBJ2-7, with 8 bases aligning to TRBD1. Germline V gene data show CDR1 as SGHTA and CDR2 as FQGNSA. J gave up 4 bases and V 5 bases, and 7 bases lay outside the gene matches. The CDR3 is 14 amino acids. The CDR3, as DNA: TGTGCCAGCAGCCACAGGGGGTTCCGATACGAGCAGTACTTC. Translation: CASSHRGFRYEQYF.

The gene calls are TRBV28 and TRBJ1-2; D is unclear. Trimming pared 7 bases from V and 5 bases from J, leaving 20 bases between. The CDR3 length is 15 residues. CDR1 MDHEN and CDR2 SYDVKM come from the germline V gene. The CDR3 protein is CASMGMAAPGYGYTF. CDR3 sequence (DNA): TGTGCCAGCATGGGTATGGCAGCGCCTGGGTATGGCTACACCTTC.

The V call is TRBV19, the J call TRBJ1-5; no definite D call. Germline V lookup: CDR1 LNHDA, CDR2 SQIVND (reference sequence). CDR3 length equals 14 residues. The V end was cut by 5 bases, the J end by 0 bases, with 8 bases between. CDR3 DNA: TGTGCCAGTAGTGGGCAGTCTAGCAATCAGCCCCAGCATTTT. Protein: CASSGQSSNQPQHF.

The chain recombines TRBV7-2 with TRBJ1-2; maybe TRBD1 (5 bases). The ends were cut back, 7 bases at V and 2 bases at J, with 11 bases in the middle. There are 13 residues in the CDR3. Germline V gene sequence: CDR1 SGHTA, CDR2 FQGNSA. The CDR3 sequence is CASIGGVNYGYTF. The CDR3 DNA reads TGTGCCAGCATTGGAGGGGTGAACTATGGCTACACCTTC.

This chain links TRBV7-9 with TRBJ1-2; D gene unclear. This CDR3 is built from 13 residues. Germline V gene data show CDR1 as SEHNR and CDR2 as FQNEAQ (reference sequence). The germline V and J ends were trimmed by 2 bases and 4 bases, with 8 bases remaining between them. The CDR3 region has the DNA TGTGCCAGCAGCTTAAGCGAACTCTATGGCTACACCTTC. This codes for CASSLSELYGYTF.

CDR3 residues: CASTWDSNYGYTF. The CDR3 DNA follows: TGTGCCAGCACATGGGACAGTAACTATGGCTACACCTTC. The chain recombines TRBV12-3 or TRBV12-4 with TRBJ1-2; TRBD1 matches 7 bases. V gave up 7 bases and J gave up 1 base; unmatched junction bases: 3. CDR3 length equals 13 residues.

This chain connects TRBV5-1 to TRBJ1-4, with 8 nucleotides matching TRBD1. Germline CDR1 and CDR2: SGHRS and YFSETQ. The V segment lost 3 bases and the J segment 10 bases; nucleotides outside the gene matches: 8. The CDR3 contains 14 residues. The CDR3 protein is CASSSGQGGGKLFF. In DNA form, the CDR3 reads TGCGCCAGCAGCTCCGGACAGGGCGGCGGAAAACTGTTTTTT.

This chain joins TRBV28 and TRBJ1-3; a weak D match, TRBD1 (5 bases). Per germline, CDR1 MDHEN and CDR2 SYDVKM. The CDR3 runs 15 residues. V was clipped by 4 bases and J by 2 bases, with 12 bases between them. CDR3 amino acids: CASSSPGNPGNTIYF. The CDR3 coding sequence is TGTGCCAGCAGTTCACCAGGGAATCCTGGAAACACCATATATTTT.

The CDR3 region is CASSLDSLGGSEQYF. The CDR3 region has the DNA TGTGCCAGCAGCTTAGATTCCCTAGGAGGGTCCGAGCAGTACTTC. The V call is TRBV11-2, the J call TRBJ2-7, with D perhaps TRBD2 (6 bases). There are 15 residues in the CDR3. The germline CDR1 and CDR2 sequences are SGHAT and FQNNGV. The V and J ends lost 0 bases and 6 bases respectively, with 15 bases between them.

The chain carries TRBV10-3 and TRBJ2-3; D is possibly TRBD1 (6 bases). Germline V gives CDR1 ENHRY, CDR2 SYGVKD. The CDR3 spans 14 residues. Trimming left V 4 bases short and J 3 bases short, with 11 bases between. The CDR3 nucleotides read TGTGCCATCAGTGCCTCACAGGGTACAGATACGCAGTATTTT. This encodes CAISASQGTDTQYF.

The rearrangement joins TRBV10-3 to TRBJ2-2; the match to TRBD1 covers 7 bases. J gave up 4 bases and V 6 bases, and 8 bases lay outside the gene matches. The CDR3 extends over 15 amino acids. Germline assignment: CDR1 ENHRY and CDR2 SYGVKD. CDR3 protein: CAISPDRASTGELFF. CDR3 coding DNA: TGTGCCATCAGCCCAGACAGGGCTTCCACCGGGGAGCTGTTTTTT.

The chain has TRBV10-3 and TRBJ1-1; 8 nucleotides match TRBD1. Germline loops: CDR1 ENHRY, CDR2 SYGVKD. Trimming took 5 bases from V and 3 from J; bases not matched to a gene: 2. This CDR3 has 13 residues. Here the CDR3 DNA reads TGTGCCATCAGTAACAGGGGGGACACTGAAGCTTTCTTT. Protein: CAISNRGDTEAFF.

CDR3 residues: CATSRGTDTEAFF. As DNA, the CDR3 is TGTGCCACCAGTCGGGGCACGGACACTGAAGCTTTCTTT. The chain uses TRBV24-1 and TRBJ1-1, with D maybe TRBD1 (5 bases). V was pared by 6 bases and J by 3 bases, with 10 bases between. Germline assignment: CDR1 KGHDR and CDR2 SFDVKD. The CDR3 is made up of 13 amino acids.

This sequence joins TRBV7-9 and TRBJ2-5, with 13 bases that match TRBD2. V lost 1 base and J lost 1; bases outside the gene matches: 6. CDR1 and CDR2 (germline): SEHNR, FQNEAQ (reference sequence). The CDR3 is made up of 18 amino acids. The CDR3 is CASSLGWTSGRSQETQYF. The CDR3 DNA sequence: TGTGCCAGCAGCTTAGGTTGGACTAGCGGGAGAAGCCAAGAGACCCAGTACTTC.

The rearrangement uses TRBV5-6 and TRBJ1-2; TRBD1 might be the D (6 bases). Germline V gene sequence: CDR1 SGHDT, CDR2 YYEEEE. V lost 4 bases, J lost 2 bases, and 21 bases lay in between. CDR3 length: 17 amino acids. The CDR3 nucleotides are TGTGCCAGCAGCGTGGCGGGGGGCCGGGACATAAACTATGGCTACACCTTC. This gives the protein CASSVAGGRDINYGYTF.

The chain has TRBV15 and TRBJ2-3; 11 bases line up with TRBD1. V lost 5 bases to trimming and J lost 3 bases; unmatched junction nucleotides: 7. CDR1 is LNHNV, CDR2 YYDKDF, per germline (reference sequence). The CDR3 contains 16 residues. CDR3 DNA: TGTGCCACCAGCTGGACCGGGACAGGGGGTACAGATACGCAGTATTTT. The encoded protein is CATSWTGTGGTDTQYF.

This chain uses TRBV4-2 with TRBJ2-1; D remains ambiguous. In germline, CDR1 is LGHNA, CDR2 YNFKEQ. V was clipped by 3 bases and J by 5 bases, with 23 bases between them. The CDR3 totals 18 residues. CDR3 sequence (DNA): TGTGCCAGCAGCCAGGACCCAGGATTCCTCCGTCCGAACAATGAGCAGTTCTTC. Protein sequence: CASSQDPGFLRPNNEQFF.

The V call is TRBV7-8, the J call TRBJ1-2; D unresolved. From germline, CDR1 is SGHVS and CDR2 FQNEAQ. The V end was cut by 5 bases, the J end by 4 bases, with 8 bases between. The CDR3 runs 12 residues. CDR3 region: CASSPDAYGYTF. CDR3 DNA: TGTGCCAGCAGCCCAGACGCCTATGGCTACACCTTC.